This T cell receptor (beta chain) derives from a study of T cell repertoires in cytomegalovirus infection. Study-level information: Matching HLA type and CMV infection were both indicated by public TCR beta signatures.

This clonotype was detected a few times. Its matching antigen is unknown. TCRdb re-called the reads through MiXCR, storing one row per CDR3 protein. Here the sample spans 680,000 or so distinct CDR3 sequences, roughly 33% being singletons. This material consisted of cultured PBMCs, taken from culture after CMV antigen stimulation. The sequence came from a human donor in good health (CMV status not recorded). Some clones in this sample may be carry-over from other donors' samples.

The DNA of the CDR3 is TGTGCCAGCAGTTACTCGGGGACGTCGTACGATGAGCAGTTCTTC. Translated: CASSYSGTSYDEQFF. The chain has TRBV6-5 and TRBJ2-1, with D perhaps given as TRBD1 or TRBD2 (5 bases each). Germline lookup yields CDR1 MNHEY and CDR2 SVGAGI. The CDR3 covers 15 residues. V dropped 0 bases and J dropped 8 bases, with 14 bases sitting between them.